The source of this T cell receptor (beta chain) is a study of CD8 T cells in Susac syndrome. Trimming removed 7 bases at V and 7 bases at J, with 10 bases between. CDR3 length equals 11 residues. Germline CDR1 reads MNHNY; CDR2 reads SVGAGI (reference sequence). With random hexamers, reverse transcription was performed on roughly 0.45 to 1 ug of RNA. TCRdb fed the immunoSEQ multiplex PCR reads into MiXCR, producing one record per CDR3 protein. The table shows 190,000 or so distinct CDR3 sequences, with about 95% occurring only once. Sequencing of TCR beta was carried out in blood CD8+ and CD4+ T cells. Through negative isolation, CD4+ and CD8+ T cells were obtained, while TEMRA cells were enriched using FACS.

The material sequenced was CD4+ T cells from PBMCs. The TCR sequence derives from a human donor with multiple sclerosis. This sequence joins TRBV6-6 and TRBJ1-1; no firm D call. The CDR3 loop reads CASTPALEAFF. The DNA of the CDR3 is TGTGCCAGCACCCCAGCGCTTGAAGCTTTCTTT.